The rows below give T cell receptor beta chains drawn from one sample of a study of blood T cell repertoires in COVID-19. Measured with immunoSEQ multiplex PCR; TCRdb has only the in-frame clones, and not every one. The sample contains 35,000 to 45,000 clones, over 85% of which appear only once. The specimen was peripheral blood. These receptors were taken from a man between 50 and 59 years old with COVID-19, enrolled during active disease. The CDR3 runs from the conserved cysteine through the conserved F or W. A D gene is named only where the DNA matches it firmly. Size is omitted from some rows. Given values are once, few, many or a class for expanded clones.

TRBV3-1/TRBV3-2	TRBJ2-7	-	-	TGTGCCAGCAGCCAAGGGACAGTCTACGAGCAGTACTTC	CASSQGTVYEQYF
TRBV7-2	TRBJ1-2	-	-	TGTGCCAGCAGCTTGGGGACAACGAACTATGGCTACACCTTC	CASSLGTTNYGYTF
TRBV7-6	TRBJ2-7	-	-	TGTGCCAGCAGCTTAGGGGTAGGAGAGATGAACTACGAGCAGTACTTC	CASSLGVGEMNYEQYF
TRBV6-2/TRBV6-3	TRBJ2-2	-	-	TGTGCCAGCAGTTTCCGGGGTTACACCGGGGAGCTGTTTTTT	CASSFRGYTGELFF
TRBV28	TRBJ1-3	-	TRBD1	TGTGCCGCCAAGACAGGGGACGGAAACACCATATATTTT	CAAKTGDGNTIYF
TRBV7-2	TRBJ2-5	-	-	TGTGCCAGCAGCTTAGGGAGACTAGGGCAAGAGACCCAGTACTTC	CASSLGRLGQETQYF
TRBV3-1/TRBV3-2	TRBJ2-7	-	-	TGTGCCAGCAGCCAATTCAGGGACGAGCAGTACTTC	CASSQFRDEQYF
TRBV19	TRBJ2-2	-	-	TGTGCCAGTAATCGGGTGTATAACACCGGGGAGCTGTTTTTT	CASNRVYNTGELFF
TRBV9	TRBJ2-7	-	-	TGTGCCAGCAGCGTAGGCCAGGCCCCCTACGAGCAGTACTTC	CASSVGQAPYEQYF
TRBV18	TRBJ2-7	-	-	TGTGCCAGCTCACTACTGCCAACCTACGAGCAGTACTTC	CASSLLPTYEQYF
TRBV27	TRBJ2-7	-	-	TGTGCCAGCAGTGCCTCGCCCCGCGGCCTCTCCTACGAGCAGTACTTC	CASSASPRGLSYEQYF
TRBV30	TRBJ2-7	-	-	TGTGCCTGGAGTATAGGGTTAGCGGAGAGCTACGAGCAGTACTTC	CAWSIGLAESYEQYF
TRBV13	TRBJ2-7	-	TRBD2	TGTGCCAGCAGCTTAACTAGCGGGGGGAGATCCTACGAGCAGTACTTC	CASSLTSGGRSYEQYF
TRBV28	TRBJ2-1	-	TRBD2	TGTGCCAGCAGTTATTCGCGAGCGGGAGGGCTCAATGAGCAGTTCTTC	CASSYSRAGGLNEQFF
TRBV14	TRBJ1-1	-	TRBD1	TGTGCCAGCAGCAACACAGGGACAGGGGCTTTCTTT	CASSNTGTGAFF
TRBV7-2	TRBJ2-3	-	TRBD2	TGTGCCAGCAGCTTAGCGGCTAGCGGGAGGACAGATACGCAGTATTTT	CASSLAASGRTDTQYF
TRBV30	TRBJ2-3	-	TRBD1	TGTGCCTGGAGTTCCGGGGACAGGGGTGATACGCAGTATTTT	CAWSSGDRGDTQYF
TRBV7-9	TRBJ1-1	-	-	TGTGCCAGCAGCCGGGAAAAGAACACTGAAGCTTTCTTT	CASSREKNTEAFF
TRBV19	TRBJ2-2	once	-	TGTGCCAGTAGTGCGACACGGCCCGGGGAGCTGTTTTTT	CASSATRPGELFF
TRBV7-6	TRBJ1-6	few	-	TGTGCCAGCAGCTTAGTATTGGGCTCACCCCTCCACTTT	CASSLVLGSPLHF
TRBV7-9	TRBJ1-2	-	-	TGTGCCAGCAGCTTAAATAGGGCAGGGGACAACTATGGCTACACCTTC	CASSLNRAGDNYGYTF
TRBV6-1	TRBJ2-3	-	TRBD2	TGTGCCAGCAGTGAACGGGACTACACAGATACGCAGTATTTT	CASSERDYTDTQYF
TRBV11-2	TRBJ1-2	-	TRBD1	TGTGCCAGCAGCTCCGGGACAGGGATTGTGGACTATGGCTACACCTTC	CASSSGTGIVDYGYTF
TRBV6-6	TRBJ2-3	-	TRBD1	TGTGCCAGCGCTGAGGACAGGGGCTATACGGATACGCAGTATTTT	CASAEDRGYTDTQYF
TRBV30	TRBJ1-2	few	-	TGTGCCTGGAGTTTTTTTGGGGGGGACTATGGCTACACCTTC	CAWSFFGGDYGYTF
TRBV2	TRBJ1-5	once	TRBD1	TGTGCCAGCAGCCGACAGGGGAATAGCAATCAGCCCCAGCATTTT	CASSRQGNSNQPQHF
TRBV4-1	TRBJ2-4	-	-	TGCGCCAGCAGCCTAAAGAAGGACTGGAAAAACATTCAGTACTTC	CASSLKKDWKNIQYF
TRBV4-1	TRBJ2-1	-	TRBD2	TGCGCCAGCAGCCAAGGGGGGGCTAGCGGGAGAGGCAATGAGCAGTTCTTC	CASSQGGASGRGNEQFF
TRBV24-1	TRBJ2-1	once	TRBD2	TGTGCCACCAGTGGCGGGGGTAACTACAATGAGCAGTTCTTC	CATSGGGNYNEQFF
TRBV2	TRBJ1-3	-	-	TGTGCCAGCAGTGAACCTCGCTCTGGAAACACCATATATTTT	CASSEPRSGNTIYF
TRBV2	TRBJ1-1	-	-	TGTGCCAGCAGTGGAGGGAGGGAAACTACGAACACTGAAGCTTTCTTT	CASSGGRETTNTEAFF
TRBV18	TRBJ2-2	-	-	TGTGCCAGCTCCCAGGGGGGAGCGCTCGCCGGGGAGCTGTTTTTT	CASSQGGALAGELFF
TRBV28	TRBJ1-2	-	-	TGTGCCAGCAGCTCCTTAGACTATGGCTACACCTTC	CASSSLDYGYTF
TRBV12-5	TRBJ2-1	-	-	TGTGCTACGATAGCGAATTACAATGAGCAGTTCTTC	CATIANYNEQFF
TRBV4-1	TRBJ1-1	-	-	TGCGCCAGCAGCCAAGATCGGGGAGGGAACACTGAAGCTTTCTTT	CASSQDRGGNTEAFF
TRBV6-5	TRBJ1-5	-	-	TGTGCCATCCGACGGGGGGATCAGCCCCAGCATTTT	CAIRRGDQPQHF
TRBV2	TRBJ1-2	once	TRBD1	TGTGCCAGCAGCAACAACAGGGGTGGCGGCTACACCTTC	CASSNNRGGGYTF
TRBV6-1	TRBJ1-1	-	TRBD1	TGTGCCAGCAGTGAGACAGGGTTTATCACTGAAGCTTTCTTT	CASSETGFITEAFF
TRBV10-3	TRBJ2-7	-	-	TGTGCCATCAGTGCCGGTTCGGTTTACGAGCAGTACTTC	CAISAGSVYEQYF
TRBV3-1/TRBV3-2	TRBJ1-6	-	-	TGTGCCAGCAGCCAAGTTCCCAGGGGTTCACCCCTCCACTTT	CASSQVPRGSPLHF
TRBV5-5	TRBJ2-2	-	-	TGTGCCAGCAGCTTGACGGGGATTCTCGGGGAGCTGTTTTTT	CASSLTGILGELFF
TRBV18	TRBJ1-2	-	-	TGTGCCAGCTCACCCCGGGTGGGGGCGGAAGGCTACACCTTC	CASSPRVGAEGYTF
TRBV27	TRBJ1-5	-	-	TGTGCCAGCAGCCCCTGGCCCCAGCATTTT	CASSPWPQHF
TRBV5-4	TRBJ2-3	-	-	TGTGCCAGCAGCCCCGCCGGGCCAGGGGGCACAGATACGCAGTATTTT	CASSPAGPGGTDTQYF
TRBV29-1	TRBJ2-5	-	-	TGCAGCGTCACCCCGGACTCGGAGACCCAGTACTTC	CSVTPDSETQYF
TRBV5-4	TRBJ2-7	-	-	TGTGCCAGCAGCTTGCAGGGGAGCTACGAGCAGTACTTC	CASSLQGSYEQYF
TRBV3-1/TRBV3-2	TRBJ2-7	-	TRBD2	TGTGCCAGCCGACTAGCGGGAGTGGGCCACGAGCAGTACTTC	CASRLAGVGHEQYF
TRBV2	TRBJ1-1	-	TRBD1	TGTGCCAGCAGTTTTACAGGGGGGACTGAAGCTTTCTTT	CASSFTGGTEAFF
TRBV25-1	TRBJ2-2	-	-	TGTGCCAGCAGTGAATTGGCGGCAGGGTCTAACGGGGAGCTGTTTTTT	CASSELAAGSNGELFF
TRBV12-5	TRBJ2-3	-	-	TGTGCTAGTGGTTCCACACTTGACGGGAGATTTAGCACAGATACGCAGTATTTT	CASGSTLDGRFSTDTQYF
TRBV6-5	TRBJ1-1	-	-	TGTGCCAGCAGTTACCGACAGAACACTGAAGCTTTCTTT	CASSYRQNTEAFF
TRBV5-8	TRBJ1-4	once	TRBD1	TGTGCCAGCAGCTTGACCGGGACAGGGGGCGCAGAAAGTGAAAAACTGTTTTTT	CASSLTGTGGAESEKLFF